This T cell receptor beta chain was recorded in a study of T cells in Graves' hyperthyroidism and ophthalmopathy. About the study: Pretreatment peripheral blood was obtained at initial diagnosis. Whole-study results and caveats: Ophthalmopathy, which appeared later, was predicted by the model a median about 6.8 months before onset.

The sample holds many counts of this clonotype. Its antigen is unknown. V lost 7 bases to trimming and J lost 2 bases; unmatched junction nucleotides: 19. CDR1 and CDR2 (germline): SGHAT, FQNNGV. The CDR3 spans 19 residues. The authors deemed Graves' hyperthyroidism stable absent ophthalmopathy progression within 18 months. Thyroid ultrasound, orbital computed tomography, clinical symptoms, and serum thyroxine and TRAb underpinned diagnoses. The investigators amplified TCR beta CDR3 regions from RNA transcripts. First-round RT-PCR with HTBI primers amplified the TCR CDR3 region. In TCRdb, the multiplex PCR reads were re-called with MiXCR into one record per CDR3 protein. The sample yields some 360,000 distinct CDR3 sequences, about 15% seen once.

The sequence was obtained from a woman aged 55-70 years with Graves' hyperthyroidism. This rearrangement joins TRBV11-2 to TRBJ1-5; 8 bases are shared with TRBD1. Sequencing was performed on blood. CDR3 nucleotide sequence: TGTGCCAGCACCGACACCGAAACCACAGGGGGATATGGCAATCAGCCCCAGCATTTT. Its protein product is CASTDTETTGGYGNQPQHF.